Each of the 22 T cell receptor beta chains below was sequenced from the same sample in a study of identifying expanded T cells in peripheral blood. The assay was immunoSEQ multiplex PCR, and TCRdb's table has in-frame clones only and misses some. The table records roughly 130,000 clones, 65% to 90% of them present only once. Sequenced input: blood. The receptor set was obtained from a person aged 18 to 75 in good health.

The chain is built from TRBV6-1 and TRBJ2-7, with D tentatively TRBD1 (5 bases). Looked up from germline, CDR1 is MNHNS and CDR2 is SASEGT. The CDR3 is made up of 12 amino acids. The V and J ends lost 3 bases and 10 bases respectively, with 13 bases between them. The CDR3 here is CASSDGQGEQYF. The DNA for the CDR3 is TGTGCCAGCAGTGATGGTCAGGGCGAACAGTACTTC.

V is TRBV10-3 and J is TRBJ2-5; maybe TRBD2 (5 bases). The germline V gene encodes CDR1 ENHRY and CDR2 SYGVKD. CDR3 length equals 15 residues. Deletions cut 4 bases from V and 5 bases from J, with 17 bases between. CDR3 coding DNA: TGTGCCATCAGTGGGGCCTCGGGGTATGGGGAGACCCAGTACTTC. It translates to CAISGASGYGETQYF.

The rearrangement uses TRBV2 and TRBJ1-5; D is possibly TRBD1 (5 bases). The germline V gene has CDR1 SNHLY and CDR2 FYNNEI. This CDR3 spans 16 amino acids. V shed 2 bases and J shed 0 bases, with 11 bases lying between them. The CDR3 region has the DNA TGTGCCAGCAGTGAAAGGGCAGGGCTTAGCAATCAGCCCCAGCATTTT. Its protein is CASSERAGLSNQPQHF.

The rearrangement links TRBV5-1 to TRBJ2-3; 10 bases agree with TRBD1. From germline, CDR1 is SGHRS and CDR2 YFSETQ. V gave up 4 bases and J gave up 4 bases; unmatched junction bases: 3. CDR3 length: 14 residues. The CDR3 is CASSRDRGADTQYF. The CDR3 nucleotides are TGCGCCAGCAGCCGGGACAGGGGCGCAGATACGCAGTATTTT.

Here the CDR3 DNA reads TGTGCCAGCTCACCACCCGGACGGCCTGGAAACACCATATATTTT. The encoded protein is CASSPPGRPGNTIYF. This sequence joins TRBV18 and TRBJ1-3; the D is unclear. Germline V gene sequence: CDR1 KGHSH, CDR2 LQKENI. This CDR3 region has 15 residues. The V and J ends lost 0 bases and 2 bases respectively, with 8 bases between them.

Here the CDR3 reads CASTYTGFSYGYTF. The CDR3 DNA reads as TGTGCCAGTACCTACACAGGATTTTCCTATGGCTACACCTTC. The chain joins TRBV19 to TRBJ1-2, with D possibly matching TRBD1 (5 bases). The germline V and J ends were trimmed by 7 bases and 4 bases, with 16 bases remaining between them. This CDR3 is 14 amino acids long. In germline, CDR1 is LNHDA, CDR2 SQIVND (reference sequence).

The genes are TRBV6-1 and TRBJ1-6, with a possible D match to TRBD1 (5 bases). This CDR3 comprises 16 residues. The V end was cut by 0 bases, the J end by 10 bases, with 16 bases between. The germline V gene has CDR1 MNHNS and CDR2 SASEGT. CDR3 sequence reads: CASSEAPGRADSPLHF. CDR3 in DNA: TGTGCCAGCAGTGAAGCGCCAGGCAGGGCGGACTCACCCCTCCACTTT.

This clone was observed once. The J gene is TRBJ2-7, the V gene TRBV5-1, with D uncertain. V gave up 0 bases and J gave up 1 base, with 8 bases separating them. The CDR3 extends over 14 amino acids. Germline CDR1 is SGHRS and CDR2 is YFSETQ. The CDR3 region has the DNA TGCGCCAGCAGCTTGGCCGCACAGTCCTACGAGCAGTACTTC. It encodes CASSLAAQSYEQYF.

The CDR3: CASSLENSYEQFF. In DNA form, the CDR3 reads TGTGCCAGCAGCTTGGAAAATTCGTATGAGCAGTTCTTC. The J gene is TRBJ2-1, the V gene TRBV5-4; D is unclear. This CDR3 is 13 amino acids long. Germline V gene lookup returns CDR1 SGHNT and CDR2 YYREEE (reference sequence). Trimming took off 0 bases at V and 8 bases at J, with 9 bases between the two ends.

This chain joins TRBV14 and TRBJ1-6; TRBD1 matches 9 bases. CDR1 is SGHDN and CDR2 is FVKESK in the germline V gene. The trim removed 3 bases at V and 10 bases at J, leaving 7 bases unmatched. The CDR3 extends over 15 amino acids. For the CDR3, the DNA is TGTGCCAGCAGCCAGTACAGGGGGCTAGGGTCACCCCTCCACTTT. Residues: CASSQYRGLGSPLHF. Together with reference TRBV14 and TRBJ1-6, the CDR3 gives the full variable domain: EAGVTQFPSHSVIEKGQTVTLRCDPISGHDNLYWYRRVMGKEIKFLLHFVKESKQDESGMPNNRFLAERTGGTYSTLKVQPAELEDSGVYFCASSQYRGLGSPLHFGNGTRLTVT.

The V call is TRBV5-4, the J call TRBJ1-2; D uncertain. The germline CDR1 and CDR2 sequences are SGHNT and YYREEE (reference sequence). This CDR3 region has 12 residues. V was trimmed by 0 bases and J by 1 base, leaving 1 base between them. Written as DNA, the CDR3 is TGTGCCAGCAGCTTGGATAACTATGGCTACACCTTC. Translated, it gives CASSLDNYGYTF.

In nucleotides, the CDR3 is TGTGCCAGCAGTTACACCGGCATGAACACTGAAGCTTTCTTT. Residues: CASSYTGMNTEAFF. The J gene is TRBJ1-1, the V gene TRBV6-5; D remains ambiguous. Germline V CDR1 and CDR2: MNHEY, SVGAGI. Trimming pared 2 bases from V and 0 bases from J, leaving 7 bases between. The length of the CDR3 is 14 residues.

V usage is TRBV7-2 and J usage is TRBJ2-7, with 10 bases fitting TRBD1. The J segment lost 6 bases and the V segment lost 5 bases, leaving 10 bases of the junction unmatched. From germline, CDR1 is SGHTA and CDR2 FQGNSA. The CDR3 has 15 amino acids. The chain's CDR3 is CASSLPGQGMSEQYF. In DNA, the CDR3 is TGTGCCAGCAGCCTCCCGGGACAGGGGATGTCCGAGCAGTACTTC. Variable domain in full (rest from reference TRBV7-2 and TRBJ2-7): GAGVSQSPSNKVTEKGKDVELRCDPISGHTALYWYRQSLGQGLEFLIYFQGNSAPDKSGLPSDRFSAERTGGSVSTLTIQRTQQEDSAVYLCASSLPGQGMSEQYFGPGTRLTVT.

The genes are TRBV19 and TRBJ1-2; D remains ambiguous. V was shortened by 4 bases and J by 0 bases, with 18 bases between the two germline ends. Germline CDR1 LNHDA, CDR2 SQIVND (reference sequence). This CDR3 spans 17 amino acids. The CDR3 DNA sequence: TGTGCCAGTAGTAGTATTGAAGCAGAGACTACTAACTATGGCTACACCTTC. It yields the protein CASSSIEAETTNYGYTF.

CDR3 sequence reads: CASSMGPRPNQPQHF. The CDR3 bases are TGTGCCAGCAGCATGGGACCCCGACCCAATCAGCCCCAGCATTTT. The chain employs TRBV5-4 and TRBJ1-5; D is possibly TRBD1 (5 bases). Germline V gene data show CDR1 as SGHNT and CDR2 as YYREEE (reference sequence). V lost 4 bases and J 3 bases, leaving 14 bases between the germline ends. There are 15 residues in the CDR3.

CDR3 in amino acids: CASTPLGQGVTGELFF. CDR3 sequence (DNA): TGTGCCAGCACACCCCTAGGACAGGGGGTCACCGGGGAGCTGTTTTTT. V is TRBV27 and J is TRBJ2-2, with TRBD1 matching over 10 bases. Losses at the gene ends were 7 bases for V and 4 bases for J; bases not matched to a gene: 9. Germline lookup yields CDR1 MNHEY and CDR2 SMNVEV (reference sequence). This CDR3 is built from 16 residues.

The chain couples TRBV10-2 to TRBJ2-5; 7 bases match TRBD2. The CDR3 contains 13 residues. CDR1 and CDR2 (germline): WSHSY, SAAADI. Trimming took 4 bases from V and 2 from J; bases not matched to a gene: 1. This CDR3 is CASSAGGQETQYF. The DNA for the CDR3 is TGCGCCAGCAGTGCCGGGGGGCAAGAGACCCAGTACTTC.

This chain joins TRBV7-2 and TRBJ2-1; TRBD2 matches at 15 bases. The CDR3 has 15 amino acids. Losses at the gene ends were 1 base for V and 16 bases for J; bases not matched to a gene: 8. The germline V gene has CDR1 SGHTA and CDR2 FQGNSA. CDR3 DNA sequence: TGTGCCAGCAGCTTAGACAGGACTAGCGGGGGGGGACTATTCTTC. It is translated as CASSLDRTSGGGLFF.

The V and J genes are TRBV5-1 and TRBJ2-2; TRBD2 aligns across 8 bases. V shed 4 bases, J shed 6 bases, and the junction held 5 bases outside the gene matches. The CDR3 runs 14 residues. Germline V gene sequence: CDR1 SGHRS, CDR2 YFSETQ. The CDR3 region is CASSATSAAGELFF. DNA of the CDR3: TGCGCCAGCAGCGCGACTAGCGCCGCCGGGGAGCTGTTTTTT.

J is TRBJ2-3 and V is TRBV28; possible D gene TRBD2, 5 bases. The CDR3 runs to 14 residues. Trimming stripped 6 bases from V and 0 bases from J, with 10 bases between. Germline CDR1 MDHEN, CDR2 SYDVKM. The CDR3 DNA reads TGTGCCAGCAGCCGAGGCGGGAGCACAGATACGCAGTATTTT. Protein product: CASSRGGSTDTQYF.

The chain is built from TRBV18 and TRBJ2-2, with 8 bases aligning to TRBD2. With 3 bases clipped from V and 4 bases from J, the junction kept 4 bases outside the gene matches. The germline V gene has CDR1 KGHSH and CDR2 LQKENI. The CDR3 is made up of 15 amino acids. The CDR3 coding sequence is TGTGCCAGCTCACCCAGCGGGAGTCCCACCGGGGAGCTGTTTTTT. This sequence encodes CASSPSGSPTGELFF.

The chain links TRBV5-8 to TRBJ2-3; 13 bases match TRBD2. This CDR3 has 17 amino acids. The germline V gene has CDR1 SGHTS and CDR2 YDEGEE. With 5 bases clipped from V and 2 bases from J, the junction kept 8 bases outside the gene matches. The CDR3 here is CASRHAGTSGNTDTQYF. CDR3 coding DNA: TGTGCCAGCAGACATGCAGGGACTAGCGGGAACACAGATACGCAGTATTTT.